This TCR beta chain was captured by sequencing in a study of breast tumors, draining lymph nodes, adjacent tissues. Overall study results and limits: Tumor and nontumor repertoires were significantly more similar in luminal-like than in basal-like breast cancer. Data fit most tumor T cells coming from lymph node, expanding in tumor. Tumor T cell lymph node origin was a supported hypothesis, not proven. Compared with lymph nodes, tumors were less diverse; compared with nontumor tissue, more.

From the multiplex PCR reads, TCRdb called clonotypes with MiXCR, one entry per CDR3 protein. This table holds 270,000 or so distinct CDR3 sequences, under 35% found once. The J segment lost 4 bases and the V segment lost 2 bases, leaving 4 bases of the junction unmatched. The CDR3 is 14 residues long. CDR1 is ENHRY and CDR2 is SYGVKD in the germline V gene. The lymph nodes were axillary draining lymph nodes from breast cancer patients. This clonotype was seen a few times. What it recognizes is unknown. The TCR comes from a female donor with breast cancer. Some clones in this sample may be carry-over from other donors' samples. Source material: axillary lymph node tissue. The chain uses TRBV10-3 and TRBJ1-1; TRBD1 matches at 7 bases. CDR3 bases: TGTGCCATCAGTGAGCTACAGGGGAGCACTGAAGCTTTCTTT. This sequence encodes CAISELQGSTEAFF.